This TCR beta chain emerged from a study of T cells after yellow fever vaccination. Overall study results and limits: Sorted repertoires could include abundant contaminating clonotypes from bulk cells. The booster saw the reappearance of most primary-vaccination clones (approximately 97% CD4, around 90% CD8). A faster peak, day 5 versus 15, was reached by the weaker secondary response.

A 5'RACE template-switching step, the method used to make TCR cDNA, added a universal primer site and UMIs. One entry per CDR3 protein results from TCRdb running MiXCR on the 5' RACE reads. This sample yields hundreds of thousands of distinct CDR3 sequences, of which around 20% are seen a single time; 15% to 20% belongs to the top ten. A note on this clonotype: Its target is not known.

J gave up 1 base and V 5 bases, and 8 bases lay outside the gene matches. The CDR3 is 16 residues long. Germline CDR1 and CDR2: LNHDA and SQIVND (reference sequence). The sequence was obtained from a man aged 18 to 29 who received the YFV17D yellow fever vaccine. The specimen comprised PBMCs, sampled before the yellow fever booster vaccination. The gene calls are TRBV19 and TRBJ2-3, with TRBD1 matching 8 bases. The CDR3: CASSPLQGAGTDTQYF. The CDR3 nucleotides read TGTGCCAGTAGTCCCCTCCAGGGGGCTGGCACAGATACGCAGTATTTT. Looking up the rest from reference TRBV19 and TRBJ2-3 gives the full variable domain: DGGITQSPKYLFRKEGQNVTLSCEQNLNHDAMYWYRQDPGQGLRLIYYSQIVNDFQKGDIAEGYSVSREKKESFPLTVTSAQKNPTAFYLCASSPLQGAGTDTQYFGPGTRLTVL.